The 22 T cell receptor beta chains below all came from one sample that was sequenced in a study of T cell clusters in autoimmune cytopenias. Tens of thousands of genome equivalents of blood DNA were amplified for TRB. TRB was amplified by touch-down multiplex PCR, primer pools A and B combined. Reanalyzing the multiplex PCR reads, TCRdb keeps one entry per CDR3 protein, without DNA. In total, the table holds 6,500 to 10,000 distinct CDR3 sequences. Sequencing was carried out using peripheral blood. These receptor sequences come from a human donor with an autoimmune cytopenia or autoimmune hepatitis (not recorded which).

Measured by frequency, this clonotype is medium-sized. The CDR3 region is CASSPLQDAPLHF. The genes are TRBV18 and TRBJ1-6. Germline-derived CDR1 and CDR2 are KGHSH and LQKENI. The CDR3 has 13 residues.

The chain joins TRBV12-3 or TRBV12-4 to TRBJ1-1. The CDR3 contains 14 residues. The chain's CDR3 is CASRSVTRLTEAFF.

The V and J genes are TRBV29-1 and TRBJ2-7; TCRdb names TRBD1, which stays unverified in the absence of DNA. The CDR3 runs 13 residues. Germline lookup yields CDR1 SQVTM and CDR2 ANQGSEA. CDR3 protein: CSVRGQGLDEQYF.

CDR3 protein: CASRHTGTGVSPLHF. This chain uses TRBV12-3 or TRBV12-4 with TRBJ1-6; TCRdb's D call of TRBD1 is untestable without DNA. The length of the CDR3 is 15 residues.

According to its frequency, this clonotype is medium-sized. This rearrangement joins TRBV29-1 to TRBJ2-5. This CDR3 has 13 residues. Germline-derived CDR1 and CDR2 are SQVTM and ANQGSEA. The CDR3: CSVDLGLQETQYF.

J is TRBJ1-5 and V is TRBV30; the D gene TCRdb calls, TRBD1, cannot be checked with no DNA. The CDR3 loop spans 14 amino acids. The germline gives CDR1 GTSNPN, CDR2 SVGIG (reference sequence). The CDR3 sequence is CAWRGAGSNQPQHF.

Judged by frequency, this clonotype is medium-sized (0.01 to 0.1%). The CDR3 here is CASSPVGQGPQETQYF. This rearrangement joins TRBV18 to TRBJ2-5; the TCRdb D gene call, TRBD1, has no DNA to confirm it. This CDR3 region has 16 residues. Germline V gives CDR1 KGHSH, CDR2 LQKENI.

By frequency, this clonotype is medium-sized. The chain has TRBV15 and TRBJ2-2; with no DNA, the TCRdb D assignment of TRBD1 cannot be verified. The CDR3 runs 16 residues. Per the germline V gene, CDR1 is LNHNV and CDR2 is YYDKDF (reference sequence). The CDR3 spells CATSRQPGRITGELFF. The full variable domain, in which reference TRBV15 and TRBJ2-2 provide the parts outside the CDR3, is DAMVIQNPRYQVTQFGKPVTLSCSQTLNHNVMYWYQQKSSQAPKLLFHYYDKDFNNEADTPDNFQSRRPNTSFCFLDIRSPGLGDTAMYLCATSRQPGRITGELFFGEGSRLTVL.

In terms of frequency, this clonotype is medium-sized. J is TRBJ1-3 and V is TRBV12-3 or TRBV12-4. This CDR3 region has 18 residues. The CDR3 region is CASRRTADRLSSGNTIYF.

Frequency places this clonotype as medium-sized. The chain joins TRBV7-6 to TRBJ2-2; TCRdb indicates TRBD1, and absent DNA this call remains unverified. The length of the CDR3 is 12 residues. The germline V gene has CDR1 SGHVS and CDR2 FNYEAQ. The CDR3 sequence: CASRVGGGELFF. The full variable domain, with the rest looked up from reference TRBV7-6 and TRBJ2-2, is GAGVSQSPRYKVTKRGQDVALRCDPISGHVSLYWYRQALGQGPEFLTYFNYEAQQDKSGLPNDRFSAERPEGSISTLTIQRTEQRDSAMYRCASRVGGGELFFGEGSRLTVL.

This clonotype is called medium-sized based on its frequency. The chain employs TRBV6-1 and TRBJ2-7; TCRdb selects TRBD1, and the lack of DNA leaves this call unchecked. The CDR3 contains 14 residues. CDR1 MNHNS and CDR2 SASEGT come from the germline V gene. The chain's CDR3 is CASSESGFMGEQYF.

The chain recombines TRBV6-1 with TRBJ1-4; the D call from TCRdb, TRBD1, cannot be confirmed without DNA. CDR1 and CDR2 from the germline V gene are MNHNS and SASEGT. CDR3 length: 17 amino acids. CDR3: CASLSQIGGTGTEKLFF.

This clonotype is medium-sized (0.01 to 0.1%) by frequency. The genes are TRBV6-5 and TRBJ2-5; without DNA, the TCRdb call of TRBD1 cannot be checked. The CDR3 is 15 residues long. CDR1 MNHEY and CDR2 SVGAGI come from the germline V gene. The chain's CDR3 is CASSKTGFRQETQYF.

This clonotype is medium-sized by frequency. The J gene is TRBJ2-7, the V gene TRBV6-1; TCRdb outputs TRBD1, but without DNA this stays unchecked. This CDR3 comprises 14 residues. The germline V gene has CDR1 MNHNS and CDR2 SASEGT. This CDR3 reads CASREVPLSYEQYF.

CDR3 sequence reads: CASRQQGSAGELFF. The chain joins TRBV5-1 to TRBJ2-2; without DNA, the TCRdb call of TRBD1 cannot be checked. Germline assignment: CDR1 SGHRS and CDR2 YFSETQ. The CDR3 extends over 14 amino acids.

The V gene is TRBV24-1, the J gene TRBJ1-4. The germline V gene encodes CDR1 KGHDR and CDR2 SFDVKD. There are 17 residues in the CDR3. The chain's CDR3 is CATTPKRRHSVNEKLFF.

V is TRBV27 and J is TRBJ2-7; lacking DNA, the TRBD1 call made by TCRdb goes unchecked. CDR1 and CDR2 from the germline V gene are MNHEY and SMNVEV (reference sequence). This CDR3 is built from 14 residues. This chain's CDR3 is CASSPGTGGYEQYF.

This clonotype ranks as medium-sized in terms of frequency. This CDR3 reads CASSPLGHYNEQFF. This chain uses TRBV18 with TRBJ2-1; TCRdb's D call, TRBD1, is unchecked because there is no DNA. Per the germline V gene, CDR1 is KGHSH and CDR2 is LQKENI. The CDR3 loop spans 14 amino acids.

This clonotype ranks as medium-sized (0.01 to 0.1%) in terms of frequency. V gene TRBV7-9 combines with J gene TRBJ2-1; lacking DNA, the TRBD1 call made by TCRdb goes unchecked. The CDR3 runs 17 residues. Germline lookup yields CDR1 SEHNR and CDR2 FQNEAQ (reference sequence). The CDR3 sequence: CASSHPMTGRSYNEQFF.

The chain's CDR3 is CASSSVVGGGPAYEQYF. The chain links TRBV7-9 to TRBJ2-7; as DNA is missing, the TRBD1 call by TCRdb cannot be tested. Per the germline V gene, CDR1 is SEHNR and CDR2 is FQNEAQ (reference sequence). This CDR3 spans 17 amino acids. Supplemented by reference TRBV7-9 and TRBJ2-7, the full variable domain reads DTGVSQNPRHKITKRGQNVTFRCDPISEHNRLYWYRQTLGQGPEFLTYFQNEAQLEKSRLLSDRFSAERPKGSFSTLEIQRTEQGDSAMYLCASSSVVGGGPAYEQYFGPGTRLTVT.

The chain uses TRBV6-6 and TRBJ2-3; absent DNA, TCRdb's TRBD1 call cannot be checked. The CDR3 covers 11 residues. Germline CDR1 and CDR2: MNHNY and SVGAGI (reference sequence). The CDR3: CATHQGETQYF.

The chain carries TRBV7-9 and TRBJ2-2; there is no DNA to check the TCRdb D call of TRBD1. This CDR3 region has 13 residues. The germline V gene encodes CDR1 SEHNR and CDR2 FQNEAQ (reference sequence). CDR3 protein: CAIPGGNTGELFF.